This TCR beta chain stems from a study of T cell responses to AZD1222 COVID-19 vaccine. General study findings and limits: Baseline antibody screening turned up just six or seven seropositive AZD1222 recipients. Clonal diversity may have been underestimated in mostly white British donors.

Clones were read by immunoSEQ multiplex PCR, and TCRdb kept only the in-frame ones, dropping some. The sample yields 60,000 to 65,000 clones, less than 90% seen once. Turning to this clone: Antigen specificity is unknown.

The V gene lost 3 bases and the J gene lost 2 bases, with 14 bases spanning the gap. CDR1 and CDR2 from the germline V gene are LGHNA and YSLEER. CDR3 size: 16 residues. The material sequenced was peripheral blood, taken on day 0 of AZD1222 vaccination. This TCR derives from an adult in good health. The chain combines TRBV4-3 with TRBJ1-3, with D maybe TRBD1 (6 bases). CDR3 in DNA: TGCGCCAGCAGCCAGGGAAGGGGGACAACTGGAAACACCATATATTTT. This gives the protein CASSQGRGTTGNTIYF.